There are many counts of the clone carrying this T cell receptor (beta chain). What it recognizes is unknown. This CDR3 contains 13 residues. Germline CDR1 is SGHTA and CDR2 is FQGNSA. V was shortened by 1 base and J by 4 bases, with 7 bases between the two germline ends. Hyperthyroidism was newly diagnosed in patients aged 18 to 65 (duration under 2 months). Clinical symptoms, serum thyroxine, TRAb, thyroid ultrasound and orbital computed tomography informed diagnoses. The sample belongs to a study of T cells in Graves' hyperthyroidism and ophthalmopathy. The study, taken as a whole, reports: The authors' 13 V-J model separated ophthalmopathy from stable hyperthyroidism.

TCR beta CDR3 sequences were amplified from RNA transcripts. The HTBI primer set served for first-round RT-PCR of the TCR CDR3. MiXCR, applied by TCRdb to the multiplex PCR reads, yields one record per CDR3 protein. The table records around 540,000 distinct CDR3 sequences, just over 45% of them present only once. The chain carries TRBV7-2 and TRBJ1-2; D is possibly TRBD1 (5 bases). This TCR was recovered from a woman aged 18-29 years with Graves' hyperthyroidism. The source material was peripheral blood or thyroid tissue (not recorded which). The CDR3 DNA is TGTGCCAGCAGCTTAGGGGGGGTCTATGGCTACACCTTC. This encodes CASSLGGVYGYTF. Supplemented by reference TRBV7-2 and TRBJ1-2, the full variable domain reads GAGVSQSPSNKVTEKGKDVELRCDPISGHTALYWYRQSLGQGLEFLIYFQGNSAPDKSGLPSDRFSAERTGGSVSTLTIQRTQQEDSAVYLCASSLGGVYGYTFGSGTRLTVV.